This T cell receptor (beta chain) was obtained from a study of T cells in localized non-small cell lung cancer. General study results and limits: There were a median roughly 62 of the top 100 tumor clones appearing in adjacent lung.

This CDR3 is built from 14 residues. CDR1 and CDR2 from the germline V gene are MNHNS and SASEGT. J gave up 4 bases and V 2 bases, and 4 bases lay outside the gene matches. Points on this clone: Its antigen is currently unknown.

Assay used: immunoSEQ multiplex PCR; TCRdb lists only in-frame clones, some missing. The sample yields about 70,000 clones, 80% to 90% seen once. The chain couples TRBV6-1 to TRBJ1-2; 7 bases agree with TRBD1. The TCR originated in a male donor at least 60 years old with stage III squamous cell lung carcinoma. The sequences come from peripheral blood, collected before any cancer treatment. The DNA for the CDR3 is TGTGCCAGCAGTGAAACAGGGGTGGGCTATGGCTACACCTTC. The encoded protein is CASSETGVGYGYTF.